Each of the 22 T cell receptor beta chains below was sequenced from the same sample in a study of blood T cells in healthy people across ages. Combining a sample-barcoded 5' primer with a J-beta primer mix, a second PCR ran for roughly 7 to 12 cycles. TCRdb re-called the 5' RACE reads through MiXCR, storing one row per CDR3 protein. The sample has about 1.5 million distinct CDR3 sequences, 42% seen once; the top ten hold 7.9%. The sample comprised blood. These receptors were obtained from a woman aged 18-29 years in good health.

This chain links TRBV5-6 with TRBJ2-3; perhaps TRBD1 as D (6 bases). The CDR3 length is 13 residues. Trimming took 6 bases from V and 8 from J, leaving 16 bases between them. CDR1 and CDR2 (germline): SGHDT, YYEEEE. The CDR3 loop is CASNGQTPGTQYF. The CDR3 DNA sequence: TGTGCCAGCAACGGACAGACCCCCGGTACGCAGTATTTT.

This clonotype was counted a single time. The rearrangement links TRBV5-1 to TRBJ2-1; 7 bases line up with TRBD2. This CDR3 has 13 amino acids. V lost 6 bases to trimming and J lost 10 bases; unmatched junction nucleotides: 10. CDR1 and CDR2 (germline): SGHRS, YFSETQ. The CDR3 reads CASNPSGSYEQFF. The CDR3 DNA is TGCGCCAGCAACCCTAGCGGTTCCTACGAGCAGTTCTTC.

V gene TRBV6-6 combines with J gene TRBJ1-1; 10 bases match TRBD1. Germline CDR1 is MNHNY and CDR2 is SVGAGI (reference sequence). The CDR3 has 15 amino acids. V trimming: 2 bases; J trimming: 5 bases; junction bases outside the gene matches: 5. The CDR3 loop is CASSYQGQGRTEAFF. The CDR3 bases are TGTGCCAGCAGTTACCAGGGACAGGGGAGGACTGAAGCTTTCTTT.

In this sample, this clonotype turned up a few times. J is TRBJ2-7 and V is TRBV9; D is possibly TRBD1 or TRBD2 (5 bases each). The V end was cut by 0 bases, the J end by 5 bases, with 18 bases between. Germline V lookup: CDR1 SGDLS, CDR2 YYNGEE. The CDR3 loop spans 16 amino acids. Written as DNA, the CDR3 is TGTGCCAGCAGCGTAGCTGGGACCAAAATCGGGAACGAGCAGTACTTC. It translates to CASSVAGTKIGNEQYF. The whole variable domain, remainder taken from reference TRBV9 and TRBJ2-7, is DSGVTQTPKHLITATGQRVTLRCSPRSGDLSVYWYQQSLDQGLQFLIQYYNGEERAKGNILERFSAQQFPDLHSELNLSSLELGDSALYFCASSVAGTKIGNEQYFGPGTRLTVT.

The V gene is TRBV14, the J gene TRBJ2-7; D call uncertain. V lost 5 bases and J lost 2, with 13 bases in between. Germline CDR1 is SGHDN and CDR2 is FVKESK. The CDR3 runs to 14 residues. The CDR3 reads CASSSPDLPYEQYF. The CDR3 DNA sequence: TGTGCCAGCAGCTCGCCCGATTTGCCCTACGAGCAGTACTTC.

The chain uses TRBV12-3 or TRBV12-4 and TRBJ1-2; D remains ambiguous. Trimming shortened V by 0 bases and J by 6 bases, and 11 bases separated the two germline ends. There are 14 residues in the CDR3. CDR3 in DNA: TGTGCCAGCAGTTTAGCCCCCGGGTTAGATGGCTACACCTTC. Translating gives CASSLAPGLDGYTF.

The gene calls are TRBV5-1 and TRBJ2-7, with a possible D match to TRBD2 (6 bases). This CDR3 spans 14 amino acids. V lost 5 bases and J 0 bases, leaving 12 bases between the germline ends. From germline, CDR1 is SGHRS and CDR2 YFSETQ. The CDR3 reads CASSHGGNSYEQYF. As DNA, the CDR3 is TGCGCCAGCAGTCATGGCGGGAACTCCTACGAGCAGTACTTC.

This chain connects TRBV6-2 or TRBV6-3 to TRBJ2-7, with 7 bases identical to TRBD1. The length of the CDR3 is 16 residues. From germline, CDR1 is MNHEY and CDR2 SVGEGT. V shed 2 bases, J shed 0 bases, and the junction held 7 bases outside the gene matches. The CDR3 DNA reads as TGTGCCAGCAGTTACCAACGGGACAGTTACTCCTACGAGCAGTACTTC. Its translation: CASSYQRDSYSYEQYF.

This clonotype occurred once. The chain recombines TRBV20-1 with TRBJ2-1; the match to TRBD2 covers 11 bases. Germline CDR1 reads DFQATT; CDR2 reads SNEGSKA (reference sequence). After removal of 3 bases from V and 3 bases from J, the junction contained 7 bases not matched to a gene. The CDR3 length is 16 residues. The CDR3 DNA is TGCAGTGCTAGGTGTGCGGGACTAGCGGACTACAATGAGCAGTTCTTC. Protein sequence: CSARCAGLADYNEQFF.

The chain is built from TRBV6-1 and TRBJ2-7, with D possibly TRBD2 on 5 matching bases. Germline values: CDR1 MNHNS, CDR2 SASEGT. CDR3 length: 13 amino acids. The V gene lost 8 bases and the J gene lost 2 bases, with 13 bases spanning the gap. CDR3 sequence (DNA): TGTGCCAGCGGTCCGGGATCACCCTACGAGCAGTACTTC. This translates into CASGPGSPYEQYF.

CDR3 sequence: CASSVVSSGLAGPNTGELFF. DNA of the CDR3: TGTGCCAGCAGCGTAGTCTCCAGTGGGCTAGCGGGGCCGAACACCGGGGAGCTGTTTTTT. V is TRBV9 and J is TRBJ2-2, with 9 bases fitting TRBD2. The CDR3 runs to 20 residues. Unmatched junction bases numbered 12, after V lost 0 bases and J lost 0 bases. Germline values: CDR1 SGDLS, CDR2 YYNGEE.

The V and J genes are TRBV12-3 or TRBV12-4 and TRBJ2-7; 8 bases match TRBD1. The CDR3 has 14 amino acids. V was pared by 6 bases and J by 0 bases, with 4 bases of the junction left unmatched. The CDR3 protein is CASSQGALSYEQYF. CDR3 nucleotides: TGTGCCAGCAGCCAGGGGGCCCTCTCCTACGAGCAGTACTTC.

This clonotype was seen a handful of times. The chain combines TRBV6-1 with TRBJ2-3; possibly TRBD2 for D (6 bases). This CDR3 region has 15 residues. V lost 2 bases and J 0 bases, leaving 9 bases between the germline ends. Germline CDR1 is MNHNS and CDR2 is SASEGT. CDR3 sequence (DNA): TGTGCCAGCAGTGAAACGGGAGTAAGCACAGATACGCAGTATTTT. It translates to CASSETGVSTDTQYF.

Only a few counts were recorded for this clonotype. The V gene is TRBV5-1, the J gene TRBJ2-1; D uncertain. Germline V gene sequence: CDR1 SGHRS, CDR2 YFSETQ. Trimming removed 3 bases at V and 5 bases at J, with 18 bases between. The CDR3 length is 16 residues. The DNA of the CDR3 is TGCGCCAGCAGCTCAAAGACGTTAGACCCGGACAATGAGCAGTTCTTC. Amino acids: CASSSKTLDPDNEQFF.

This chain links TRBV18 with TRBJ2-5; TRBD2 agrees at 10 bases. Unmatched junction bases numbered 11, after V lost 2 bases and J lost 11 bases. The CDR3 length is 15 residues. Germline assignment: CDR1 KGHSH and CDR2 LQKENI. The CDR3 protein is CASSPMLAGDVEQYF. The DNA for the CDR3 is TGTGCCAGCTCACCAATGCTAGCGGGGGATGTTGAGCAGTACTTC.

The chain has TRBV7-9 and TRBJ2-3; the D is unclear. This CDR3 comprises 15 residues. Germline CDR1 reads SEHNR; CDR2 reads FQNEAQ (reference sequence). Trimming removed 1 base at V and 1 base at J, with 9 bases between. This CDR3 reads CASSLVLEGTDTQYF. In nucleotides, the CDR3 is TGTGCCAGCAGCTTAGTTCTAGAAGGCACAGATACGCAGTATTTT.

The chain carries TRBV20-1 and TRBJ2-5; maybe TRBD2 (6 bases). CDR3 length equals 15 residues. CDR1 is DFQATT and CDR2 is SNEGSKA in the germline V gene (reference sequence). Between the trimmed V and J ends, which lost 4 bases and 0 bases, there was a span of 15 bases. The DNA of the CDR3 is TGCAGTGCTATTGACGGGAGCGAACACCAAGAGACCCAGTACTTC. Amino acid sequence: CSAIDGSEHQETQYF.

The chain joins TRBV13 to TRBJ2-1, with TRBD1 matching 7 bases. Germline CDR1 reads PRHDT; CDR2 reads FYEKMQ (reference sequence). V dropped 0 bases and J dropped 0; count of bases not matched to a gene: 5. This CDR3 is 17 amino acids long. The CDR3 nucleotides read TGTGCCAGCAGCTTAGGCCAGGGGGAGAGCTCCTACAATGAGCAGTTCTTC. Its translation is CASSLGQGESSYNEQFF.

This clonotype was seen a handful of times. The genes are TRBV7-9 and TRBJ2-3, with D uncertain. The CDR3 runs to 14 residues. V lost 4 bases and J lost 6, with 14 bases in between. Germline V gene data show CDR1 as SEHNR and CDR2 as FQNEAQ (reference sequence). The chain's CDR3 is CASSSRVSPDTQYF. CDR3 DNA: TGTGCCAGCAGCTCAAGAGTTAGTCCCGATACGCAGTATTTT.

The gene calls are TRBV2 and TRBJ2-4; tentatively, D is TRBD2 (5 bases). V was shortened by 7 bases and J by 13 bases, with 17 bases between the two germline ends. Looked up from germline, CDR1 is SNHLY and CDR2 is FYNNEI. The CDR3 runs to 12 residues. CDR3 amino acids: CASTELAGWQYF. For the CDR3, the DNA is TGTGCCAGCACTGAGCTGGCGGGCTGGCAGTACTTC.

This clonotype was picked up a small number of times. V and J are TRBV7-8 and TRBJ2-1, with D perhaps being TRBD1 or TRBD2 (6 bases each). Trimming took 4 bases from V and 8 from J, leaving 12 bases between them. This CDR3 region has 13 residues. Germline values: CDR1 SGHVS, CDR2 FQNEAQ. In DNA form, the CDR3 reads TGTGCCAGCAGCTCTCCGGGGGCCCATGAGCAGTTCTTC. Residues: CASSSPGAHEQFF.

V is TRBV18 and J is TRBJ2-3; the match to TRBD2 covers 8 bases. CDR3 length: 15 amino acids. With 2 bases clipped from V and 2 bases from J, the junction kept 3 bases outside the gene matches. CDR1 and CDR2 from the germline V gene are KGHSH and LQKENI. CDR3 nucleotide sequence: TGTGCCAGCTCACCAGCAGCGGGGGCCACAGATACGCAGTATTTT. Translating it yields CASSPAAGATDTQYF.